The clone carrying this TCR beta chain was seen only a few times. The antigen is undetermined. The data were obtained in a study of T-cell memory formation after mild COVID-19. Study-wide results and caveats: Clones from the second wave (peaking day 37) had unconfirmed SARS-CoV-2 specificity. Pre-infection memory already had some responding clones, implying cross-reactive memory joined. Clones that shrank (day 15 to 85) were balanced CD4/CD8, whereas later expanders leaned CD4+.

Trimming cost V 7 bases and J 0 bases, with 17 bases left between them. The CDR3 contains 16 residues. Each CDR3 protein gets one entry after TCRdb re-called the 5' RACE reads with MiXCR. The profile shows 550,000 to 700,000 distinct CDR3 sequences, roughly 17% of them singletons. The source of this sequence is an adult woman who had mild COVID-19 (a few samples of this study predate the infection). Cell type and time point are not known. Material for sequencing was PBMCs or a T cell subset sorted from them (not recorded which). This chain links TRBV12-3 or TRBV12-4 with TRBJ2-3; D unclear. CDR3 DNA sequence: TGTGCCAGCATCCTACGCTGGGGTTCTAGCACAGATACGCAGTATTTT. Its translation: CASILRWGSSTDTQYF.